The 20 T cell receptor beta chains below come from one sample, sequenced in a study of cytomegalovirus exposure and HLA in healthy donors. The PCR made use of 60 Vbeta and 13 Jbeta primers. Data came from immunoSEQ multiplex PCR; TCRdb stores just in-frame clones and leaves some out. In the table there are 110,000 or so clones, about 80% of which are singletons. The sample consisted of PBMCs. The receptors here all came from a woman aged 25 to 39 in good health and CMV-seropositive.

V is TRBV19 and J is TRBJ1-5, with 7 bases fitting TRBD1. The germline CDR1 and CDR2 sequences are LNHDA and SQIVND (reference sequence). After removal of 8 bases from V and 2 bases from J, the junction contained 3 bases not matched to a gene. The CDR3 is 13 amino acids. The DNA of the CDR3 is TGTGCCAGTGGCACAGGGGGCAATCAGCCCCAGCATTTT. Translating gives CASGTGGNQPQHF.

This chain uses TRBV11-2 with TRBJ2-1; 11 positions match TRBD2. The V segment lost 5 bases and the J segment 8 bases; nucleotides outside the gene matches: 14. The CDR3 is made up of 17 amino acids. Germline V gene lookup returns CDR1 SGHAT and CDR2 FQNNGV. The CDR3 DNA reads TGTGCCAGCAGCATAACATCCTTCGGGACTAGCGGTTATGAGCAGTTCTTC. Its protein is CASSITSFGTSGYEQFF.

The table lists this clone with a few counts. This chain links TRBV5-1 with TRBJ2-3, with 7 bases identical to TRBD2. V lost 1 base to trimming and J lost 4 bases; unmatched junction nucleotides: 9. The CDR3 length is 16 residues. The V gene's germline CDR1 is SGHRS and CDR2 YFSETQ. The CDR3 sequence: CASSLSGEGGADTQYF. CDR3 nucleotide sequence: TGCGCCAGCAGCTTGTCGGGGGAGGGAGGTGCAGATACGCAGTATTTT.

The CDR3 sequence is CASSSDSGTGNTEAFF. CDR3 bases: TGTGCCAGCAGCTCCGATTCCGGGACAGGGAACACTGAAGCTTTCTTT. V gene TRBV7-3 combines with J gene TRBJ1-1; 8 positions agree with TRBD1. V lost 4 bases to trimming and J lost 1 base; unmatched junction nucleotides: 8. The CDR3 consists of 16 residues. Germline V gene lookup returns CDR1 SGHTA and CDR2 FQGTGA.

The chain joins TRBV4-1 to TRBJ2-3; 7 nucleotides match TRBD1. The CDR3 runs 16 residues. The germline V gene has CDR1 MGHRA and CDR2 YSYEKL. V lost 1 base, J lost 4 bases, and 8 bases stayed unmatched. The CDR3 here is CASSQVHRGSADTQYF. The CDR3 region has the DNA TGCGCCAGCAGCCAAGTGCACAGGGGCTCCGCAGATACGCAGTATTTT.

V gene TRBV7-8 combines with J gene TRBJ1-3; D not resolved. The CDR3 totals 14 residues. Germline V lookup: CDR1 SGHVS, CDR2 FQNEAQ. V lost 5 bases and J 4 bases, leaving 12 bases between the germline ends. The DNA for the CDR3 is TGTGCCAGCAGCCGACTAGCTTCGGGAAACACCATATATTTT. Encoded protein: CASSRLASGNTIYF.

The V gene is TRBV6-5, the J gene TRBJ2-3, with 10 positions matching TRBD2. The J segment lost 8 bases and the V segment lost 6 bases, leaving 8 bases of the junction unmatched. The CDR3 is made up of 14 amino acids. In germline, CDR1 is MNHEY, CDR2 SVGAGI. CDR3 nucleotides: TGTGCCAGCAGATCTAGCGGGGGAGGGGGTACGCAGTATTTT. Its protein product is CASRSSGGGGTQYF.

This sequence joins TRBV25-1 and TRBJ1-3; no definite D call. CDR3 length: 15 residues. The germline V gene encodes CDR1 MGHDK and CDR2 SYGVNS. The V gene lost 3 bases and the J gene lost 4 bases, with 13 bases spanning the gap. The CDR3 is CASSEAPLIGNTIYF. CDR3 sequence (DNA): TGTGCCAGCAGTGAGGCACCGTTGATCGGAAACACCATATATTTT.

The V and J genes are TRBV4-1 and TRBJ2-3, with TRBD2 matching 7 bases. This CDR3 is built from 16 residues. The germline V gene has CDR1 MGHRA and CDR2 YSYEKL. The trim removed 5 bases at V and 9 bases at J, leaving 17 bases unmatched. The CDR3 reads CASSERDYPREITQYF. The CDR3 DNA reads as TGCGCCAGCAGCGAGAGGGACTATCCTCGTGAAATAACGCAGTATTTT.

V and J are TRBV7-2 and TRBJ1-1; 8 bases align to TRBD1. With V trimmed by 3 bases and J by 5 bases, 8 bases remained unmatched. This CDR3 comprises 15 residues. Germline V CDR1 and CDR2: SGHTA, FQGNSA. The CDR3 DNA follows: TGTGCCAGCAGCTTTGGGGCAGGGGGCTTAACTGAAGCTTTCTTT. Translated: CASSFGAGGLTEAFF.

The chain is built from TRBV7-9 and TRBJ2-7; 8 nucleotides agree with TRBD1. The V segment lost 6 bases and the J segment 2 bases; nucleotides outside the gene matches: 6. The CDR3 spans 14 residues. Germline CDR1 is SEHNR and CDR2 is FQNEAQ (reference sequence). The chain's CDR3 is CASSSPGQAYEQYF. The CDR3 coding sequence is TGTGCCAGCAGTTCACCGGGACAGGCCTACGAGCAGTACTTC.

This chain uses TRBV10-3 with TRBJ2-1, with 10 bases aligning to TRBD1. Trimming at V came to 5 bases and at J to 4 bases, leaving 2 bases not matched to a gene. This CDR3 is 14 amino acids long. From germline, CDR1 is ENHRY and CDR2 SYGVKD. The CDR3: CAISLGQGYNEQFF. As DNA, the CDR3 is TGTGCCATCAGTCTGGGACAGGGGTACAATGAGCAGTTCTTC.

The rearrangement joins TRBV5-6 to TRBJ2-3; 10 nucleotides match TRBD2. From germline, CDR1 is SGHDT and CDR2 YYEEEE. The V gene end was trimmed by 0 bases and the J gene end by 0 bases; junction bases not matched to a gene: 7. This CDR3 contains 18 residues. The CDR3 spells CASSLGLAGAQSTDTQYF. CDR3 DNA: TGTGCCAGCAGCTTGGGGCTAGCGGGGGCCCAAAGCACAGATACGCAGTATTTT.

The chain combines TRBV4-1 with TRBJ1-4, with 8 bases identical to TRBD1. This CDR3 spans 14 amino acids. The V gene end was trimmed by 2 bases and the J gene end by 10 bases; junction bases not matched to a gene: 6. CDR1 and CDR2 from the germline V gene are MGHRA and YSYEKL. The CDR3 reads CASSQPGQERKLFF. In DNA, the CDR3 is TGCGCCAGCAGCCAACCGGGACAGGAGCGAAAACTGTTTTTT.

CDR3 coding DNA: TGTGCCTGGAGTGTTCGGACAGCCGAGCAGTACTTC. Translation gives CAWSVRTAEQYF. This sequence joins TRBV30 and TRBJ2-7, with D possibly matching TRBD1 (6 bases). Trimming cost V 0 bases and J 6 bases, with 9 bases left between them. Germline CDR1 and CDR2: GTSNPN and SVGIG (reference sequence). CDR3 size: 12 residues.

CDR3 in amino acids: CASSLGTSMNTEAFF. For the CDR3, the DNA is TGTGCCAGCAGCCTCGGGACATCAATGAACACTGAAGCTTTCTTT. V is TRBV5-4 and J is TRBJ1-1; a weak D match, TRBD1 (6 bases). Looked up from germline, CDR1 is SGHNT and CDR2 is YYREEE (reference sequence). V dropped 4 bases and J dropped 0 bases, with 13 bases sitting between them. This CDR3 is 15 amino acids long.

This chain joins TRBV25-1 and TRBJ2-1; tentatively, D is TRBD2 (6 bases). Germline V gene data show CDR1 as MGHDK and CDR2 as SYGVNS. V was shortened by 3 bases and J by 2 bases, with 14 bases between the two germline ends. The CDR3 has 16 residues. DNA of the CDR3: TGTGCCAGCAGTGAGGCCGGGGGTAGTACCTACAATGAGCAGTTCTTC. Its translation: CASSEAGGSTYNEQFF.

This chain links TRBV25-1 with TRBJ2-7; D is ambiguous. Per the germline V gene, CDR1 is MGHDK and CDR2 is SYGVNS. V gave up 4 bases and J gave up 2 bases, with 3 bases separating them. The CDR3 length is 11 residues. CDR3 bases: TGTGCCAGCAGTGCAGCCTACGAGCAGTACTTC. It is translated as CASSAAYEQYF.

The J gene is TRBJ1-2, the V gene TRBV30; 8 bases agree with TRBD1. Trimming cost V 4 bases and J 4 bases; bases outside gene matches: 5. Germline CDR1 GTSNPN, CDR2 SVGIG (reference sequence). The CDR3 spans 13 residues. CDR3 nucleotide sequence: TGTGCCTGGACCGGACAGGGCCTCTATGGCTACACCTTC. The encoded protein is CAWTGQGLYGYTF.

The CDR3 DNA reads as TGTGCCAGCAGTAGGGGAAAGGCCCAGCCCCAGCATTTT. Protein sequence: CASSRGKAQPQHF. This chain joins TRBV6-5 and TRBJ1-5, with a tentative D call TRBD1 (5 bases). The CDR3 contains 13 residues. CDR1 and CDR2 (germline): MNHEY, SVGAGI. Trimming left V 5 bases short and J 7 bases short, with 12 bases between.